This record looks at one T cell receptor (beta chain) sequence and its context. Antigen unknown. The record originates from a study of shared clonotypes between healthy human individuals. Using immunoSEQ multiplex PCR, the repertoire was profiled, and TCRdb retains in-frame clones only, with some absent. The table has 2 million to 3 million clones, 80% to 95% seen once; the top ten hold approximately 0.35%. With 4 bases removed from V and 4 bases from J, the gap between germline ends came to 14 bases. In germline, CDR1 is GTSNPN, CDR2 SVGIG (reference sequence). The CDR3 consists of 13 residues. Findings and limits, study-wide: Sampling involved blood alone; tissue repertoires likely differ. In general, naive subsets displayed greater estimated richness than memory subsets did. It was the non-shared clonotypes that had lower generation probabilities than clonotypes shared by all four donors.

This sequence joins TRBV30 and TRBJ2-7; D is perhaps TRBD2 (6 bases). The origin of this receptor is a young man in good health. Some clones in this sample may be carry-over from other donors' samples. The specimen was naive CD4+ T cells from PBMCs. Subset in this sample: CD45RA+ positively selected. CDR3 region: CAWTPRRGYEQYF. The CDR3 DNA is TGTGCCTGGACACCCCGGCGGGGTTACGAGCAGTACTTC.